The T cell receptor (beta chain) described here comes from a study of cytomegalovirus exposure and HLA in healthy donors (dated by TCRdb to 2016 to 2017). Regarding the study in general: A later analysis indicated that the 90 to 150 validation repertoires were generated on the platform also employed for the 720 or so repertoires of the first cohort. The study aimed to test whether cataloging public T cell receptors could reveal signatures of past pathogen exposure. A separate validation cohort of roughly 130 different subjects was used in addition to the 666-subject first cohort. To predict cytomegalovirus infection status, the study brought together high-throughput TCR immunosequencing, statistical association of individual TCRs with disease status, and machine learning. The paper's findings and limits, for the study overall: A later analysis found that TCRs clustered in the first cohort also tended to co-occur in the approximately 120 validation repertoires, with 94% of cluster scores above 0. While some public TCRs were present in many individuals, most TCR sequences turned up only very rarely across donors. In both the original and validation cohorts, the classifier was reported to diagnose cytomegalovirus status with high specificity and sensitivity. It was suggested by the authors that the approach could potentially be generalized to other disease states and immunological phenotypes. The validation cohort had no HLA typing available for a later analysis, so co-occurrence within that cohort was assessed over all 130 or so repertoires. The study listed over 150 TCR beta chains as associated with cytomegalovirus. A few of the identified cytomegalovirus-associated TCR beta chains were confirmed in vitro to be specific for cytomegalovirus antigens.

Separate from the roughly 630-subject first cohort, the validation cohort of some 130 subjects was the group to which the donors belonged. The library came from the immunoSEQ multiplex PCR assay. Concerning the study's data processing: To diagnose cytomegalovirus status from the catalog of TCR beta chain sequences, a statistical classification framework was built. Imported from immuneACCESS, the table was reduced by TCRdb to in-frame sequences with V and J called. These copies leave out some clones; in studies compared against another copy, an unresolved V gene accounts for under half, and the cause of the remainder is not known. D and trimming come from the DNA, and the V and J calls and clone size come from that table. Recorded for this sample are around 160,000 clones; about four fifths of them occurred a single time. Together, the top ten hold 10% of the sample. The CDR3 goes from the cysteine to the phenylalanine over 14 residues. CDR3 DNA only is kept here, 42 bases in frame from base 1. The germline V gene (reference sequence) yields LNHDA for CDR1 and SQIVND for CDR2. The trim is 3 bases for V and 10 bases for J, with a gap of 16 bases between the germline ends.

Turning to this clone: Its binding antigen is unknown. The sample holds no much larger clone one base away, and base qualities are not on file.

The specimen sequenced was PBMCs. The sequence was collected from a man aged 25-45 years in good health and CMV-seropositive. The V gene is TRBV19 and the J gene is TRBJ2-1, with the identity of the D gene unclear. The bases read TGTGCCAGTAGTATTGATAGGTCCCCGAGGGAGCAGTTCTTC. This codes for CASSIDRSPREQFF.